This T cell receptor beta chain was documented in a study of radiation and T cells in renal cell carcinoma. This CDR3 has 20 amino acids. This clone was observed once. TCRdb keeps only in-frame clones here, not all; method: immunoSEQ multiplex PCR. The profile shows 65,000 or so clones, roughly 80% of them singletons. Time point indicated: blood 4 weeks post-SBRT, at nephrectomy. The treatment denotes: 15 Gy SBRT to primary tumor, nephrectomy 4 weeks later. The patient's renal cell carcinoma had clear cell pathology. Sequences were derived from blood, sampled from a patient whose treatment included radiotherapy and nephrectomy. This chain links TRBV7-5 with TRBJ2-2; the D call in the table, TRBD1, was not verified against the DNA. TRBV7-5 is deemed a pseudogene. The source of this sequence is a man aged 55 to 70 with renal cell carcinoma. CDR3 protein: CVRSLGFRDRGPDNTGELFF. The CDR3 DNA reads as TGTGTCAGAAGCTTAGGGTTTCGGGACAGGGGTCCCGATAACACCGGGGAGCTGTTTTTT.